These T cell receptor beta chains were read from a single sample in a study of blood T cell repertoires in COVID-19. TCRdb's table, derived via immunoSEQ multiplex PCR, lists solely in-frame clones and lacks some. The data contain some 220,000 clones, 80% of them singletons. The sample taken for sequencing was peripheral blood. Receptor source: a human donor in a cohort sampled during active COVID-19. Each CDR3 is given with its conserved first and last residue.

len	v_gene	j_gene	CDR3aa
16	TRBV7-6	TRBJ2-3	CASSVLAGVFTDTQYF
16	TRBV18	TRBJ2-7	CASSPVHRTGLNEQYF
16	TRBV24-1	TRBJ1-5	CATSDLWTGSHQPQHF
14	TRBV5-5	TRBJ1-4	CASSPGGGLEKLFF
12	TRBV6-6	TRBJ1-2	CASSHPEGGYTF
14	TRBV15	TRBJ1-1	CATSRDPTDTEAFF
16	TRBV5-4	TRBJ2-5	CASSKEIAGGQGTQYF
16	TRBV19	TRBJ2-6	CASREGALSGANVLTF
12	TRBV20-1	TRBJ2-5	CSASQVLETQYF
15	TRBV5-4	TRBJ2-1	CASSFGAGPNNEQFF
12	TRBV10-3	TRBJ2-5	CAIRQGGETQYF
16	TRBV28	TRBJ1-1	CASSSPGQGGETEAFF
14	TRBV19	TRBJ2-1	CASSIGLSYNEQFF
15	TRBV18	TRBJ2-7	CASSPGQGLSYEQYF
16	TRBV27	TRBJ2-5	CASSLGGLSPQETQYF
14	TRBV11-2	TRBJ2-4	CASSLGGGKNIQYF
16	TRBV6-5	TRBJ2-1	CASSYSGTISYNEQFF
15	TRBV29-1	TRBJ2-7	CSGSVTSGGAYEQYF
15	TRBV10-3	TRBJ1-1	CAISAWAETNTEAFF
11	TRBV20-1	TRBJ2-1	CSAGDYNEQFF
14	TRBV6-5	TRBJ1-1	CASRIRGLNTEAFF
12	TRBV10-2	TRBJ2-2	CASLVGGGELFF
11	TRBV2	TRBJ1-5	CASRGQGPQHF
14	TRBV27	TRBJ1-1	CASSSRPSGTEAFF
15	TRBV5-1	TRBJ2-1	CASSLAPGANNEQFF
15	TRBV7-9	TRBJ2-3	CASSLPGHLTDTQYF
15	TRBV2	TRBJ2-5	CAILQGTLIQETQYF
13	TRBV2	TRBJ1-1	CASSARAGGEAFF
15	TRBV4-3	TRBJ2-5	CASSPQEGVGETQYF
12	TRBV7-9	TRBJ2-6	CASTEGANVLTF
14	TRBV2	TRBJ1-1	CASNRQGPGTEAFF
13	TRBV5-8	TRBJ2-6	CASSLSGANVLTF
21	TRBV9	TRBJ2-2	CASSVSIYMFSGGYRSGELFF
15	TRBV6-6	TRBJ1-4	CASSGGTDRSEKLFF
13	TRBV27	TRBJ2-1	CASSLRGGNEQFF
14	TRBV19	TRBJ1-1	CASIREGTNTEAFF
12	TRBV29-1	TRBJ1-2	CSVRVTNYGYTF
16	TRBV28	TRBJ1-3	CASLGRGQGSGNTIYF
16	TRBV27	TRBJ2-1	CASSFAGQGLSNEQFF
13	TRBV29-1	TRBJ2-5	CSVGGGEAETQYF
17	TRBV10-3	TRBJ1-1	CAISAGSRGTSYTEAFF